This record concerns one T cell receptor (beta chain) sequence. What it binds is not known. One end of the junction is discordant with germline, which a read error may explain. The authors gated naive CD8 T cells as CD8+CD4-CCR7+CD45RA+ for sorting. This entry belongs to a study of molecular identifiers for immune sequencing clone quantification. Overall study context: In replicates, RNA from around 20,000 or 100,000 naive CD8 cells was divided five ways and four parts were sequenced.

There are 15 residues in the CDR3. CDR1 MNHNY and CDR2 SVGAGI come from the germline V gene (reference sequence). General observations from the study: Molecules of identical TCR sharing a barcode could underestimate highly expanded clone sizes.

TCRdb recomputed calls from the PCR reads with MiXCR, one row per CDR3 protein. Of about 63,000 distinct CDR3 sequences in the sample, under 20% were seen once. Material for sequencing was naive CD8+ T cells from blood, with Jurkat cell RNA spiked in. Subset in this sample: FACS-sorted CD8+CD4-CCR7+CD45RA+ naive T cells. The chain carries TRBV6-6 and TRBJ1-2; possible D gene TRBD1, 5 bases. This clonotype was sampled from a human donor in good health. Some libraries in this study had Jurkat cell RNA spiked in. The CDR3 DNA follows: TGTGCCAACAGTTACGACAGTCACGGGAGCTATGGCTACACCTTC. Encoded protein: CANSYDSHGSYGYTF.